One T cell receptor (beta chain) is described in this entry. The data belong to a study of blood T cell repertoires in COVID-19. Study background: Samples representing acute and convalescent COVID-19 were sourced from the United States, Italy and Spain. PBMCs, B-cell-depleted T cells, or T cells provided the cDNA or gDNA that made up the material.

Seattle enrolled patients during active infection and tracked them longitudinally. Original methodology: Estimated nucleated cell counts came from reference gene primer amplification. The method was immunoSEQ multiplex PCR; TCRdb's version includes in-frame clones alone and lacks a portion of them. V, J and clone size derive from that table, while D and trimming were established from the DNA sequence. The sample holds some 270,000 clones, 86% seen once. The source of this sequence is an elderly woman with COVID-19, enrolled during active disease. Specimen: peripheral blood.

CDR3 residues: CASSLSRAASTEAFF. The CDR3 bases are TGTGCCAGCAGTTTGAGCAGGGCCGCATCCACTGAAGCTTTCTTT. The gene calls are TRBV28 and TRBJ1-1; D might be TRBD1 (5 bases). The CDR3 is 15 residues long. From germline, CDR1 is MDHEN and CDR2 SYDVKM. Trimming pared 3 bases from V and 4 bases from J, leaving 15 bases between.